This TCR beta chain came from a study of cytomegalovirus exposure and HLA in healthy donors. Germline lookup yields CDR1 SGHTA and CDR2 FQGNSA. The V segment lost 8 bases and the J segment 1 base; nucleotides outside the gene matches: 10. The CDR3 has 17 residues. TCRdb keeps only in-frame clones here, not all; method: immunoSEQ multiplex PCR. Among 250,000 or so clones listed, around 91% were seen once. The specimen sequenced was PBMCs. This TCR was recovered from a woman under 30 in good health and CMV-seronegative. The chain links TRBV7-2 to TRBJ2-6; TRBD1 agrees at 8 bases. In nucleotides, the CDR3 is TGTGCCAGCGGCTGGACAGGGACAGCTTCTGGGGCCAACGTCCTGACTTTC. The encoded protein is CASGWTGTASGANVLTF.